What follows are 23 T cell receptor beta chains derived from one specimen sequenced in a study of human T cells and chemical hapten exposure. Described time point: patch test 1, 2 weeks after DPC sensitization. Treatment defined: therapeutic diphenylcyclopropenone sensitization with weekly scalp DPC. TCRdb itself ran the RACE reads through MiXCR, one entry per CDR3 protein. The data contain more than 70,000 distinct CDR3 sequences, about an eighth of them seen just once; the ten biggest clones take up 3.5%. The sequencing here drew on whole blood, taken in connection with sensitization to the hapten diphenylcyclopropenone (DPC). These TCRs come from a woman aged 55-69 years with alopecia areata. Some clones in this sample may be carry-over from other donors' samples.

This clonotype was seen a handful of times. V gene TRBV29-1 combines with J gene TRBJ2-2, with 7 nucleotides matching TRBD2. The V gene's germline CDR1 is SQVTM and CDR2 ANQGSEA. V was pared by 4 bases and J by 5 bases, with 13 bases of the junction left unmatched. The CDR3 has 16 residues. This chain's CDR3 is CSVGSGAVGGTGELFF. The DNA of the CDR3 is TGCAGCGTTGGAAGCGGGGCCGTCGGGGGAACCGGGGAGCTGTTTTTT.

This clonotype was recorded at least ten times. This chain connects TRBV3-1 to TRBJ2-7, with 9 bases that match TRBD1. J was trimmed by 1 base and V by 0 bases; bases with no gene match: 1. This CDR3 comprises 15 residues. CDR1 LGHDT and CDR2 YNNKEL come from the germline V gene (reference sequence). The CDR3 is CASSQEGTGSYEQYF. In DNA form, the CDR3 reads TGTGCCAGCAGCCAAGAAGGGACAGGGTCCTACGAGCAGTACTTC.

This clonotype has more than one count but fewer than ten. The V gene is TRBV12-5, the J gene TRBJ2-2; weak D call: TRBD1 (6 bases). CDR1 is LGHNT and CDR2 is FRNRAP in the germline V gene. Trimming removed 0 bases at V and 1 base at J, with 6 bases between. CDR3 size: 15 residues. CDR3 nucleotide sequence: TGTGCTAGTGGTTTGGTACAGGGGAACACCGGGGAGCTGTTTTTT. This sequence encodes CASGLVQGNTGELFF. Full variable domain (remainder filled in from reference TRBV12-5 and TRBJ2-2): DARVTQTPRHKVTEMGQEVTMRCQPILGHNTVFWYRQTMMQGLELLAYFRNRAPLDDSGMPKDRFSAEMPDATLATLKIQPSEPRDSAVYFCASGLVQGNTGELFFGEGSRLTVL.

This clonotype is medium-sized. The rearrangement joins TRBV2 to TRBJ2-2; unclear D gene. The CDR3 is 12 amino acids. Trimming removed 6 bases at V and 5 bases at J, with 7 bases between. Germline V gives CDR1 SNHLY, CDR2 FYNNEI. CDR3 loop: CASSFGTGELFF. In nucleotides, the CDR3 is TGTGCCAGCAGCTTTGGGACCGGGGAGCTGTTTTTT.

CDR3 DNA: TGCGCCAGCAGCTTCTCGACACAGGGGCTTAATTCACCCCTCCACTTT. Protein sequence: CASSFSTQGLNSPLHF. The chain combines TRBV5-1 with TRBJ1-6; 7 nucleotides line up with TRBD1. The CDR3 loop spans 16 amino acids. With V trimmed by 2 bases and J by 6 bases, 8 bases remained unmatched. Germline lookup yields CDR1 SGHRS and CDR2 YFSETQ.

This chain joins TRBV4-2 and TRBJ2-3, with D unclear. CDR1 and CDR2 (germline): LGHNA, YNFKEQ. V shed 0 bases and J shed 5 bases, with 15 bases lying between them. The CDR3 is 16 residues long. The CDR3 sequence: CASSQDRARVRDTQYF. In DNA, the CDR3 is TGTGCCAGCAGCCAAGATCGGGCCCGTGTTCGAGATACGCAGTATTTT.

The genes are TRBV7-9 and TRBJ1-4, with D perhaps matching TRBD1 (6 bases). The length of the CDR3 is 14 residues. In germline, CDR1 is SEHNR, CDR2 FQNEAQ (reference sequence). V lost 1 base to trimming and J lost 12 bases, with 15 bases between them. The CDR3: CASSLEGGPGELFF. CDR3 DNA: TGTGCCAGCAGCTTAGAGGGGGGCCCAGGGGAACTGTTTTTT.

J is TRBJ2-3 and V is TRBV6-5; 7 nucleotides line up with TRBD2. Germline CDR1 is MNHEY and CDR2 is SVGAGI. J was trimmed by 3 bases and V by 4 bases; bases with no gene match: 7. The CDR3 has 15 residues. CDR3 sequence (DNA): TGTGCCAGCAGTTTGGCTAGCGGATCTACAGATACGCAGTATTTT. This codes for CASSLASGSTDTQYF.

This clonotype was detected a few times. The V and J genes are TRBV10-2 and TRBJ2-3, with 10 positions matching TRBD2. The CDR3 totals 15 residues. V lost 0 bases, J lost 6 bases, and 3 bases stayed unmatched. Germline loops: CDR1 WSHSY, CDR2 SAAADI. The CDR3 coding sequence is TGCGCCAGCAGTGAGTCGGCTAGCGGGGGTGATACGCAGTATTTT. This sequence encodes CASSESASGGDTQYF.

The sample holds many counts of this clonotype. This chain joins TRBV11-2 and TRBJ1-2; the D is unclear. The length of the CDR3 is 12 residues. Trimming cost V 1 base and J 2 bases, with 2 bases left between them. The germline V gene has CDR1 SGHAT and CDR2 FQNNGV. The CDR3 DNA reads TGTGCCAGCAGCTTAGGCAACTATGGCTACACCTTC. Translation: CASSLGNYGYTF.

To note about this clonotype: A read error may be the cause here, since a much bigger clone is one base away. The rearrangement joins TRBV7-6 to TRBJ2-3; possibly TRBD2 for D (5 bases). The V gene lost 4 bases and the J gene lost 4 bases, with 12 bases spanning the gap. The CDR3 is 14 amino acids. Germline V gene sequence: CDR1 SGHVS, CDR2 FNYEAQ. Written as DNA, the CDR3 is TGTGCCAGCAGCTCGGGGTATGACGCAGATACGCAGTATTTT. Protein product: CASSSGYDADTQYF.

In its sample, this clonotype was seen a few times. This sequence joins TRBV6-2 or TRBV6-3 and TRBJ2-4; D is possibly TRBD1 (5 bases). Germline assignment: CDR1 MNHEY and CDR2 SVGEGT. Trimming stripped 4 bases from V and 9 bases from J, with 13 bases between. The CDR3 sequence is 13 residues long. The CDR3 loop is CASSWGQGVIQYF. The CDR3 DNA is TGTGCCAGCAGTTGGGGTCAGGGTGTCATTCAGTACTTC.

This clonotype was observed a handful of times. The V gene is TRBV3-1, the J gene TRBJ1-1; a possible D gene is TRBD1 (6 bases). V lost 2 bases and J 8 bases, leaving 15 bases between the germline ends. The CDR3 has 14 residues. Per germline, CDR1 LGHDT and CDR2 YNNKEL (reference sequence). The CDR3: CASSQSAWQGEAFF. The CDR3 DNA sequence: TGTGCCAGCAGCCAATCGGCCTGGCAGGGGGAAGCTTTCTTT.

The chain has TRBV6-5 and TRBJ2-1, with TRBD1 matching 11 bases. This CDR3 spans 19 amino acids. Per the germline V gene, CDR1 is MNHEY and CDR2 is SVGAGI. The V gene end was trimmed by 7 bases and the J gene end by 6 bases; junction bases not matched to a gene: 20. CDR3 in DNA: TGTGCCAGCACCCCCAGACCGGGGACGGGGACAGGGGGGAGCAATGAGCAGTTCTTC. Translating it yields CASTPRPGTGTGGSNEQFF.

This clonotype was recorded a few times. The V call is TRBV7-9, the J call TRBJ1-1; 8 nucleotides align to TRBD1. The CDR3 extends over 15 amino acids. In germline, CDR1 is SEHNR, CDR2 FQNEAQ (reference sequence). After removal of 3 bases from V and 1 base from J, the junction contained 4 bases not matched to a gene. CDR3 protein: CASSFMTGANTEAFF. In DNA, the CDR3 is TGTGCCAGCAGCTTCATGACAGGGGCGAACACTGAAGCTTTCTTT.

This clonotype was found many times. The chain employs TRBV19 and TRBJ2-2; 7 nucleotides line up with TRBD1. CDR3 length: 14 amino acids. Germline V gene data show CDR1 as LNHDA and CDR2 as SQIVND (reference sequence). The trim removed 7 bases at V and 8 bases at J, leaving 10 bases unmatched. CDR3 amino acids: CASKGDRRSGELFF. DNA for the CDR3: TGTGCCAGTAAAGGGGACAGAAGATCGGGGGAGCTGTTTTTT.

This clonotype was seen repeatedly, ten times or more. V usage is TRBV2 and J usage is TRBJ2-7, with 10 bases fitting TRBD2. V was clipped by 8 bases and J by 5 bases; unmatched bases: 18. Germline V gives CDR1 SNHLY, CDR2 FYNNEI. The CDR3 is made up of 17 amino acids. CDR3 in amino acids: CASFSATYPGLADEQYF. The CDR3 DNA reads TGTGCCAGCTTTTCAGCCACCTATCCAGGACTAGCGGACGAGCAGTACTTC.

This clonotype was counted a few times. The J gene is TRBJ1-1, the V gene TRBV28; possibly TRBD1 for D (5 bases). This CDR3 contains 15 residues. Germline lookup yields CDR1 MDHEN and CDR2 SYDVKM. The germline V and J ends were trimmed by 1 base and 2 bases, with 11 bases remaining between them. In nucleotides, the CDR3 is TGTGCCAGCAGTTTATTCGTGACAGCCAACACTGAAGCTTTCTTT. It translates to CASSLFVTANTEAFF.

This clonotype has just a few counts. The chain recombines TRBV3-1 with TRBJ1-1; D call uncertain. In germline, CDR1 is LGHDT, CDR2 YNNKEL (reference sequence). CDR3 length: 16 residues. V was shortened by 1 base and J by 1 base, with 13 bases between the two germline ends. CDR3 sequence: CASSQALGPANTEAFF. For the CDR3, the DNA is TGTGCCAGCAGCCAAGCACTGGGCCCGGCGAACACTGAAGCTTTCTTT.

This clonotype has ten or more counts. The chain employs TRBV5-6 and TRBJ1-1, with 7 bases matching TRBD1. The CDR3 covers 14 residues. The germline V gene encodes CDR1 SGHDT and CDR2 YYEEEE. J gave up 5 bases and V 0 bases, and 4 bases lay outside the gene matches. The DNA for the CDR3 is TGTGCCAGCAGCTTGGAAGGGGGCTGGACTGAAGCTTTCTTT. Residues: CASSLEGGWTEAFF.

This rearrangement joins TRBV29-1 to TRBJ2-5; no reliable D call. There are 12 residues in the CDR3. Looked up from germline, CDR1 is SQVTM and CDR2 is ANQGSEA. Trimming stripped 4 bases from V and 0 bases from J, with 6 bases between. The CDR3 sequence is CSVAQNQETQYF. As DNA, the CDR3 is TGCAGCGTTGCCCAGAACCAAGAGACCCAGTACTTC.

There are many counts of this clonotype. DNA of the CDR3: TGTGCCAGCTCACCACGGGGGATTGGCTCACCCCTCCACTTT. Its translation: CASSPRGIGSPLHF. The chain employs TRBV18 and TRBJ1-6; D is perhaps TRBD1 (5 bases). The V and J ends lost 1 base and 10 bases respectively, with 11 bases between them. The length of the CDR3 is 14 residues. Per the germline V gene, CDR1 is KGHSH and CDR2 is LQKENI.

In this sample, this clonotype turned up a few times. The rearrangement uses TRBV3-1 and TRBJ1-2, with no clear D. Trimming left V 0 bases short and J 7 bases short, with 6 bases between. Germline V gene sequence: CDR1 LGHDT, CDR2 YNNKEL (reference sequence). The CDR3 contains 12 residues. CDR3 region: CASSQDLSGYTF. DNA for the CDR3: TGTGCCAGCAGCCAAGATCTCTCTGGCTACACCTTC.